The source of this T cell receptor (beta chain) is a study of blood T cell repertoires in COVID-19. In the study overall: COVID-19 samples from acute and convalescent phases originated in the United States, Italy and Spain. Nucleic acid was either cDNA or gDNA, and it came from T cells, B-cell-depleted T cells, or PBMCs.

How the authors handled the data: Estimation of nucleated cell counts was performed using reference gene primer amplification. TCRdb's table, derived via immunoSEQ multiplex PCR, lists solely in-frame clones and lacks some. V, J and clone size were drawn from that table, and D and trimming were deduced from the DNA. The sample has under 150,000 clones; roughly 76% are singletons. There are 13 residues in the CDR3. Trimming removed 6 bases at V and 7 bases at J, with 16 bases between. From germline, CDR1 is MNHEY and CDR2 SMNVEV (reference sequence). The genes are TRBV27 and TRBJ2-7; the D is unclear. Material for sequencing was peripheral blood. This clonotype was obtained from a man of 80 years or more with acute or convalescent COVID-19. In nucleotides, the CDR3 is TGTGCCAGCAGCCCCACAGAGTTCGGTGAGCAGTACTTC. The encoded protein is CASSPTEFGEQYF.